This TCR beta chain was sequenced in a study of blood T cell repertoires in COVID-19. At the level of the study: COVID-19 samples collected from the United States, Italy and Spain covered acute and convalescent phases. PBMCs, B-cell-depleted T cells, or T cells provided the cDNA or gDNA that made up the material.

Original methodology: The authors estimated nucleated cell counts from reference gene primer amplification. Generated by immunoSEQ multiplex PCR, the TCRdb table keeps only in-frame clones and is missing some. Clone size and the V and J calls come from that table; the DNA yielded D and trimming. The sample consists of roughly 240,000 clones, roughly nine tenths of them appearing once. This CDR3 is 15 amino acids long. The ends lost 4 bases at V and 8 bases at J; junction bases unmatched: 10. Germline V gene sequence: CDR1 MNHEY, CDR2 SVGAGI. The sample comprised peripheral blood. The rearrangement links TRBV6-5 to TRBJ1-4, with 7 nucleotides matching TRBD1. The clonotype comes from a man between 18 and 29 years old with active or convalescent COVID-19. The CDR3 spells CASSSIKGGREKLFF. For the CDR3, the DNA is TGTGCCAGCAGTTCCATTAAAGGGGGCAGGGAAAAACTGTTTTTT.